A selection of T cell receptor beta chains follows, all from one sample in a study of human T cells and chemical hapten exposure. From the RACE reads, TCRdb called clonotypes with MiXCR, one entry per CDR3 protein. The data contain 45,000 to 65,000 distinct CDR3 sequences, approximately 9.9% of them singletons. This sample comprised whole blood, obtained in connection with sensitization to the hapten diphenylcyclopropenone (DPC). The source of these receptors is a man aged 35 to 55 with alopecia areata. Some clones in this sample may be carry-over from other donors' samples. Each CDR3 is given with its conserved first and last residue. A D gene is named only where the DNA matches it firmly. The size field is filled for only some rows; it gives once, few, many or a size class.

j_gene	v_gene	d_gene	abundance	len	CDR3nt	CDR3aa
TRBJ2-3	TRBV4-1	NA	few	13	TGCGCCAGCAGCCAAGACCGCACAGATACGCAGTATTTT	CASSQDRTDTQYF
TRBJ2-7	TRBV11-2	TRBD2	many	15	TGTGCCAGCAGCTTACGACTAGCGGGAGATAACGAGCAGTACTTC	CASSLRLAGDNEQYF
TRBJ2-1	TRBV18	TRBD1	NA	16	TGTGCCAGCTCACCACCGGGACAGGAGTCCTACAATGAGCAGTTCTTC	CASSPPGQESYNEQFF
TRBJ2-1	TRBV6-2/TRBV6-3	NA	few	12	TGTGCCAGCAGCGCCCAGGGGAATGAGCAGTTCTTC	CASSAQGNEQFF
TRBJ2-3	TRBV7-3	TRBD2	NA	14	TGTGCCAGCAGCGTAGCGGGAGTGGTAGATACGCAGTATTTT	CASSVAGVVDTQYF
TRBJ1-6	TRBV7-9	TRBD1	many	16	TGTGCCAGCAGCTTGCCTCCGGGACAGTTGGGGTCACCCCTCCACTTT	CASSLPPGQLGSPLHF
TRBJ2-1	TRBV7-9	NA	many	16	TGTGCCAGCATTCCCCTCGGGGGAGGTGGGAACAATGAGCAGTTCTTC	CASIPLGGGGNNEQFF
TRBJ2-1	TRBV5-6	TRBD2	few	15	TGTGCCAGCACCAAGTTGAGCGGGAGGGTCAATGAGCAGTTCTTC	CASTKLSGRVNEQFF
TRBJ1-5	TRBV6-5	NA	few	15	TGTGCCAGCAGTTCCTCTGGGGTCCGCAATCAGCCCCAGCATTTT	CASSSSGVRNQPQHF
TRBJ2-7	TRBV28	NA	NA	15	TGTGCCAGCAGTTTCCGGGGGGCGGGAAACTACGAGCAGTACTTC	CASSFRGAGNYEQYF
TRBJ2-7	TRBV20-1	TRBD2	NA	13	TGCAGTGCTAGGGGCCTAGCGGAGTACGAGCAGTACTTC	CSARGLAEYEQYF
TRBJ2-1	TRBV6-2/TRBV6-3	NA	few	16	TGTGCCAGCAGTTACTCGGGTCTAGCGTCGAACAATGAGCAGTTCTTC	CASSYSGLASNNEQFF
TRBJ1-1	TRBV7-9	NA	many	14	TGTGCCAGCAGCTTGCAGGGTGGAGTTGCTGAAGCTTTCTTT	CASSLQGGVAEAFF